This TCR beta chain is from a study of T cell repertoires and HLA-DP antigens. Study details: CD4+ T cells were cocultured with HeLa cells expressing HLA-DP. One alloantigen had more than 9 groove amino acid differences from self, the other one. Findings and limits, study-wide: Clones undetected before culture averaged about 40% against one allele and about 50% against the other.

Amplification used primers for 54 TRBV and 13 TRBJ segments. Profiling relied on immunoSEQ multiplex PCR, and the TCRdb table lists in-frame clones only, not all of them. The table has tens of thousands of clones, just under 80% seen once. This clone occurred a few times. What it recognizes is unknown. The CDR3 is 13 residues long. V was cut by 2 bases and J by 5 bases, with 9 bases left in between. Germline V gene data show CDR1 as SGHRS and CDR2 as YFSETQ. The sequenced sample consisted of CD4+ T cells from PBMCs. The TCR comes from a man aged 60 to 69 in good health and CMV-seronegative. This chain uses TRBV5-1 with TRBJ2-3, with D unclear. The CDR3 region has the DNA TGCGCCAGCAGCTTAAGACGGAGAGATACGCAGTATTTT. This gives the protein CASSLRRRDTQYF.